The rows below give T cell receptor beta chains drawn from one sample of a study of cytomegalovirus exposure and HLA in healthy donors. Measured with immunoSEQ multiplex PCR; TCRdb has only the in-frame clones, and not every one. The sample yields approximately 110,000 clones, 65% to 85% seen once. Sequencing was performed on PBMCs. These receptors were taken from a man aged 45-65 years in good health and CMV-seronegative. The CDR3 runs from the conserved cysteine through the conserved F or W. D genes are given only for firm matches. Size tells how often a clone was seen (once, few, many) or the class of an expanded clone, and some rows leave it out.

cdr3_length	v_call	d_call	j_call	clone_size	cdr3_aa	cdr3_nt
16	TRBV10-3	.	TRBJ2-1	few	CAISEDTPLSYNEQFF	TGTGCCATCAGTGAAGACACCCCATTGTCCTACAATGAGCAGTTCTTC
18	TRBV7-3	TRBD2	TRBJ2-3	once	CASSLRLAGGSGTDTQYF	TGTGCCAGCAGCTTAAGGCTAGCGGGAGGAAGCGGGACAGATACGCAGTATTTT
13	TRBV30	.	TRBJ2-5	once	CAWTGLTAETQYF	TGTGCCTGGACGGGCTTGACAGCGGAGACCCAGTACTTC
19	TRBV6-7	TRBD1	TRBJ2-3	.	CASSYYPLTGGQPRDTQYF	TGTGCCAGCAGTTATTACCCCTTGACAGGGGGTCAACCGAGAGATACGCAGTATTTT
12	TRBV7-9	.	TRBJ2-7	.	CASSLGAYEQYF	TGTGCCAGCAGCTTAGGGGCCTACGAGCAGTACTTC
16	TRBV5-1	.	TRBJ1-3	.	CASSLARPRGGNTIYF	TGCGCCAGCAGCTTGGCCAGGCCCCGGGGTGGAAACACCATATATTTT
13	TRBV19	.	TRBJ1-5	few	CASSAGVNQPQHF	TGTGCCAGTAGCGCCGGGGTCAATCAGCCCCAGCATTTT
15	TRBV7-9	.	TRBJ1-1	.	CASSPAGRGNTEAFF	TGTGCCAGCAGCCCGGCGGGGCGAGGGAACACTGAAGCTTTCTTT
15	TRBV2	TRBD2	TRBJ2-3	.	CASSPLAGREGTQYF	TGTGCCAGCAGTCCCCTAGCGGGACGCGAAGGGACGCAGTATTTT
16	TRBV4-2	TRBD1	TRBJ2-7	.	CASSQEQGAYGNEQYF	TGTGCCAGCAGCCAAGAGCAGGGGGCATATGGGAACGAGCAGTACTTC
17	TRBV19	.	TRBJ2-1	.	CASSIDGEASSYNEQFF	TGTGCCAGTAGTATAGATGGAGAGGCCAGCTCCTACAATGAGCAGTTCTTC
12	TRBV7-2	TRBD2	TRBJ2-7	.	CASSLSGLQQYF	TGTGCCAGCAGCTTGTCGGGACTACAGCAGTACTTC